The 26 T cell receptor beta chains reported below all come from one sample, sequenced in a study of T-cell memory formation after mild COVID-19. One entry per CDR3 protein results from TCRdb running MiXCR on the 5' RACE reads. The sample lists some 450,000 distinct CDR3 sequences; 20% were seen once. Sequencing was carried out using PBMCs or a T cell subset sorted from them (not recorded which). Source of these receptors: an adult woman who had mild COVID-19 (a few samples of this study predate the infection). Cell type and time point are not known.

This clonotype was seen many times. J is TRBJ2-1 and V is TRBV7-8; TRBD1 matches at 7 bases. CDR1 is SGHVS and CDR2 is FQNEAQ in the germline V gene. The CDR3 consists of 16 residues. The J segment lost 0 bases and the V segment lost 5 bases, leaving 7 bases of the junction unmatched. CDR3 coding DNA: TGTGCCAGCAGCAGACGGACAGGACGCTCCTACAATGAGCAGTTCTTC. Amino acids: CASSRRTGRSYNEQFF.

The chain employs TRBV7-2 and TRBJ2-1; D gene unclear. The V gene lost 3 bases and the J gene lost 11 bases, with 17 bases spanning the gap. Germline CDR1 and CDR2: SGHTA and FQGNSA. CDR3 length equals 14 residues. The chain's CDR3 is CASSFFRADGKQFF. The CDR3 DNA reads as TGTGCCAGCAGCTTTTTTCGCGCGGACGGAAAGCAGTTCTTC.

This clonotype was recorded a few times. The CDR3 loop reads CASSLGGMTTDQYF. The CDR3 nucleotides read TGTGCCAGCAGCTTAGGTGGCATGACAACCGATCAGTACTTC. This chain uses TRBV7-9 with TRBJ2-4; D unresolved. The CDR3 is made up of 14 amino acids. Per germline, CDR1 SEHNR and CDR2 FQNEAQ (reference sequence). Trimming shortened V by 1 base and J by 12 bases, and 16 bases separated the two germline ends. The variable domain in full, completed from reference TRBV7-9 and TRBJ2-4, reads DTGVSQNPRHKITKRGQNVTFRCDPISEHNRLYWYRQTLGQGPEFLTYFQNEAQLEKSRLLSDRFSAERPKGSFSTLEIQRTEQGDSAMYLCASSLGGMTTDQYFGAGTRLSVL.

This clonotype was seen only a few times. The rearrangement joins TRBV18 to TRBJ2-1, with TRBD2 identical over 7 bases. V lost 2 bases to trimming and J lost 4 bases; unmatched junction nucleotides: 8. The CDR3 runs 16 residues. Germline-derived CDR1 and CDR2 are KGHSH and LQKENI. DNA for the CDR3: TGTGCCAGCTCACCAGGTGTTGGCGGGAGTTACAATGAGCAGTTCTTC. Amino acids: CASSPGVGGSYNEQFF.

The genes are TRBV24-1 and TRBJ2-2; TRBD1 matches 8 bases. J was trimmed by 3 bases and V by 2 bases; bases with no gene match: 4. The CDR3 loop spans 16 amino acids. Germline loops: CDR1 KGHDR, CDR2 SFDVKD. The DNA for the CDR3 is TGTGCCACCAGTGATTATGAGACAGGGGACACCGGGGAGCTGTTTTTT. Amino acid sequence: CATSDYETGDTGELFF.

With regard to this clonotype: A read error is possible here, since a much larger clone lies one base away. The V and J genes are TRBV6-2 or TRBV6-3 and TRBJ2-7; D remains ambiguous. The V end lost 8 bases, the J end lost 3 bases, and 11 bases lay between the germline ends. Germline V lookup: CDR1 MNHEY, CDR2 SVGEGT. The CDR3 consists of 12 residues. CDR3 sequence: CASADTRYEQYF. Written as DNA, the CDR3 is TGTGCCAGCGCTGATACGCGCTACGAGCAGTACTTC.

This clonotype was seen a handful of times. The chain recombines TRBV19 with TRBJ1-3; no clear D gene. CDR1 LNHDA and CDR2 SQIVND come from the germline V gene (reference sequence). The CDR3 is made up of 13 amino acids. V shed 7 bases and J shed 0 bases, with 7 bases lying between them. CDR3 sequence (DNA): TGTGCCAGTAAACCGGACTCTGGAAACACCATATATTTT. It encodes CASKPDSGNTIYF.

The J gene is TRBJ2-2, the V gene TRBV6-5; D is uncertain. Germline-derived CDR1 and CDR2 are MNHEY and SVGAGI. The germline V and J ends were trimmed by 2 bases and 4 bases, with 5 bases remaining between them. The CDR3 is 13 amino acids. DNA for the CDR3: TGTGCCAGCAGTTACAGGGCCACCGGGGAGCTGTTTTTT. The encoded protein is CASSYRATGELFF.

The V gene is TRBV7-8, the J gene TRBJ1-1, with D uncertain. V dropped 4 bases and J dropped 0 bases, with 12 bases sitting between them. CDR3 length: 15 residues. Germline V gives CDR1 SGHVS, CDR2 FQNEAQ. CDR3 in DNA: TGTGCCAGCAGCTCTGAGCTGGGGTTGAACACTGAAGCTTTCTTT. Translated: CASSSELGLNTEAFF.

This clonotype was detected ten times or more. The V call is TRBV11-2, the J call TRBJ2-1; the match to TRBD2 covers 15 bases. CDR1 is SGHAT, CDR2 FQNNGV, per germline. After removal of 3 bases from V and 5 bases from J, the junction contained 11 bases not matched to a gene. The CDR3 runs 19 residues. CDR3 DNA: TGTGCCAGCAGCTTTCAGATTGGTAGGACTAGCGGGAGGGACAATGAGCAGTTCTTC. Its protein product is CASSFQIGRTSGRDNEQFF.

CDR3 loop: CASSSPRGIAGRPPYEQYF. Here the CDR3 DNA reads TGTGCCAGCAGCTCTCCAAGAGGTATAGCGGGAAGGCCCCCCTACGAGCAGTACTTC. The chain has TRBV7-9 and TRBJ2-7; 8 bases are shared with TRBD2. Germline-derived CDR1 and CDR2 are SEHNR and FQNEAQ (reference sequence). The CDR3 is 19 residues long. V lost 4 bases and J lost 2; bases outside the gene matches: 19.

This clonotype was detected once. A read error may account for a junction end that differs from germline. The chain combines TRBV18 with TRBJ1-2; D not certain. The CDR3 is 11 residues long. Per germline, CDR1 KGHSH and CDR2 LQKENI. The CDR3 DNA reads TGTGCCAGCTCGCCACTGAACGGCTACACCTTC. As protein: CASSPLNGYTF.

The chain combines TRBV18 with TRBJ2-3; D may correspond to TRBD1 or TRBD2 (6 bases each). The CDR3 is made up of 19 amino acids. V lost 0 bases, J lost 3 bases, and 22 bases lay in between. Germline assignment: CDR1 KGHSH and CDR2 LQKENI. The CDR3 here is CASSPPVGGSLQTTDTQYF. CDR3 nucleotides: TGTGCCAGCTCACCACCGGTCGGGGGCTCATTACAGACAACAGATACGCAGTATTTT.

This clonotype was observed a handful of times. The rearrangement links TRBV7-6 to TRBJ2-1, with D tentatively TRBD2 (6 bases). V gave up 8 bases and J gave up 8 bases, with 7 bases separating them. CDR3 size: 10 residues. Germline V gives CDR1 SGHVS, CDR2 FNYEAQ. CDR3 region: CASGEDEQFF. The CDR3 DNA reads as TGTGCCAGCGGGGAGGATGAGCAGTTCTTC.

This clonotype was detected only a few times. The chain is built from TRBV9 and TRBJ2-4, with a possible D match to TRBD1 (6 bases). Per germline, CDR1 SGDLS and CDR2 YYNGEE. CDR3 length: 15 residues. V lost 5 bases, J lost 3 bases, and 15 bases lay in between. For the CDR3, the DNA is TGTGCCAGCAGTTCACAGGCAGGGGTCAAAAACATTCAGTACTTC. Amino acids: CASSSQAGVKNIQYF.

The sample holds a few counts of this clonotype. V and J are TRBV29-1 and TRBJ2-5, with a possible D match to TRBD1 (6 bases). The CDR3 spans 14 residues. Germline V gene lookup returns CDR1 SQVTM and CDR2 ANQGSEA. V lost 4 bases and J lost 5, with 17 bases in between. The CDR3 region is CSVVQDRSTETQYF. CDR3 sequence (DNA): TGCAGCGTTGTCCAGGACAGAAGTACTGAGACCCAGTACTTC.

The CDR3 is CASSWEGRNYEQYF. CDR3 DNA: TGTGCCAGCAGTTGGGAGGGGAGGAACTACGAGCAGTACTTC. J is TRBJ2-7 and V is TRBV12-3 or TRBV12-4; the match to TRBD2 covers 7 bases. The CDR3 loop spans 14 amino acids. Trimming took 4 bases from V and 3 from J; bases not matched to a gene: 6.

This clonotype appeared a few times. The V gene is TRBV7-8, the J gene TRBJ2-7; weak D call: TRBD2 (5 bases). Trimming shortened V by 1 base and J by 2 bases, and 12 bases separated the two germline ends. The CDR3 runs to 15 residues. Germline V CDR1 and CDR2: SGHVS, FQNEAQ. DNA for the CDR3: TGTGCCAGCAGCTTAGTCGGGGTCCTTACCTACGAGCAGTACTTC. It encodes CASSLVGVLTYEQYF.

This clonotype has only a few counts. J is TRBJ2-3 and V is TRBV10-3; TRBD2 matches at 11 bases. The CDR3 runs to 16 residues. CDR1 is ENHRY and CDR2 is SYGVKD in the germline V gene. The trim removed 4 bases at V and 1 base at J, leaving 4 bases unmatched. The CDR3 loop is CAISGSSGRRTDTQYF. In DNA form, the CDR3 reads TGTGCCATCAGTGGATCTAGCGGGAGGCGCACAGATACGCAGTATTTT.

This clonotype was detected only a few times. The chain uses TRBV5-1 and TRBJ1-3; possibly TRBD1 for D (5 bases). The germline gives CDR1 SGHRS, CDR2 YFSETQ. V dropped 0 bases and J dropped 0 bases, with 10 bases sitting between them. The CDR3 length is 16 residues. CDR3 loop: CASSLAGRLSGNTIYF. The CDR3 DNA sequence: TGCGCCAGCAGCTTGGCGGGACGGCTCTCTGGAAACACCATATATTTT.

The chain joins TRBV5-1 to TRBJ2-5; either TRBD1 or TRBD2 may supply D (6 bases each). The CDR3 consists of 16 residues. Per the germline V gene, CDR1 is SGHRS and CDR2 is YFSETQ. V was cut by 2 bases and J by 1 base, with 15 bases left in between. The CDR3 DNA reads TGCGCCAGCAGCTTAGGGGGGTCTACAGTCCAAGAGACCCAGTACTTC. It translates to CASSLGGSTVQETQYF.

The rearrangement uses TRBV29-1 and TRBJ2-1; a weak D match, TRBD1 (5 bases). The CDR3 loop spans 13 amino acids. The V end lost 4 bases, the J end lost 7 bases, and 14 bases lay between the germline ends. Per germline, CDR1 SQVTM and CDR2 ANQGSEA. DNA for the CDR3: TGCAGCGTTGTTCAGGGCATCCGAAATGAGCAGTTCTTC. Translating gives CSVVQGIRNEQFF.

The chain recombines TRBV23-1 with TRBJ2-7; 9 nucleotides match TRBD1. TRBV23-1 is reported as an ORF; its role is uncertain. The J segment lost 4 bases and the V segment lost 0 bases, leaving 19 bases of the junction unmatched. The CDR3 has 20 amino acids. CDR3 DNA: TGCGCCAGCAGTCAATCCCCGCGGACAGGGGACCGTCAACTTGGGTACGAGCAGTACTTC. It yields the protein CASSQSPRTGDRQLGYEQYF.

This clonotype has more than one count but fewer than ten. CDR3 nucleotide sequence: TGCAGTGCTCCCTGGGGGGTGGGGCAGTATTTT. This sequence encodes CSAPWGVGQYF. The gene calls are TRBV20-1 and TRBJ2-3, with D perhaps matching TRBD2 (6 bases). The CDR3 consists of 11 residues. V was cut by 5 bases and J by 11 bases, with 14 bases left in between. The germline CDR1 and CDR2 sequences are DFQATT and SNEGSKA (reference sequence).

A few counts support this clonotype. V is TRBV11-2 and J is TRBJ2-1, with TRBD2 matching over 14 bases. V trimming: 5 bases; J trimming: 6 bases; junction bases outside the gene matches: 3. There are 15 residues in the CDR3. The germline CDR1 and CDR2 sequences are SGHAT and FQNNGV. CDR3 amino acids: CASSGTSGGGNEQFF. DNA of the CDR3: TGTGCCAGCAGCGGGACTAGCGGGGGAGGCAATGAGCAGTTCTTC.

There are many counts of this clonotype. CDR3 nucleotide sequence: TGTGCCAGCAGGGACAGACAGGGGGCAATAACTGAAGCTTTCTTT. Translation gives CASRDRQGAITEAFF. The gene calls are TRBV6-2 or TRBV6-3 and TRBJ1-1; TRBD1 matches at 10 bases. The junction had 9 bases not matched to a gene; V was cut back by 6 bases and J by 5 bases. This CDR3 contains 15 residues. Germline V gene lookup returns CDR1 MNHEY and CDR2 SVGEGT.